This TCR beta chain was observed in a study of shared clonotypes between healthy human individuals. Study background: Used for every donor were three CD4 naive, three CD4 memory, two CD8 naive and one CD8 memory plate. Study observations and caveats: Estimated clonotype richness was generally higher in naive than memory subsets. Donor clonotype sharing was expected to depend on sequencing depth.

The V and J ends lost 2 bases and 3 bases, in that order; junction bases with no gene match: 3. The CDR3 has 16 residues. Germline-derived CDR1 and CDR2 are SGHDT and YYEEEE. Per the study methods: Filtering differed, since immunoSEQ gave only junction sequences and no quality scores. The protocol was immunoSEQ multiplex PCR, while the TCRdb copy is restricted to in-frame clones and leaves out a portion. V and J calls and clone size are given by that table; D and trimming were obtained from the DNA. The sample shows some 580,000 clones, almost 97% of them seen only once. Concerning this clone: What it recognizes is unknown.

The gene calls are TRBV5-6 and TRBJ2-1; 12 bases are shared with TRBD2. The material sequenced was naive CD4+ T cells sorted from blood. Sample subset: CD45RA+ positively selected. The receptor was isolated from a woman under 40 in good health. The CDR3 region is CASSFGLAGLYNEQFF. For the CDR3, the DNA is TGTGCCAGCAGCTTTGGACTAGCGGGACTCTACAATGAGCAGTTCTTC.